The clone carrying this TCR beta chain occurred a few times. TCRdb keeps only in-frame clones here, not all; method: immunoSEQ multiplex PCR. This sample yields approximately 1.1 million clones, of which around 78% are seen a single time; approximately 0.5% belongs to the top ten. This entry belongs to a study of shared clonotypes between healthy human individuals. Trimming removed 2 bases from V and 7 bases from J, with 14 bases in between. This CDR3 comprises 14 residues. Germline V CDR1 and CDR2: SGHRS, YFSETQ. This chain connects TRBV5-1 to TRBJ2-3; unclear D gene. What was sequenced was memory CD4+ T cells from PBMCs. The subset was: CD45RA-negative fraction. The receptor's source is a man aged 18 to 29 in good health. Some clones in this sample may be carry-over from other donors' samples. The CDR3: CASSLPQSGNTQYF. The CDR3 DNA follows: TGCGCCAGCAGCTTACCTCAGTCTGGGAATACGCAGTATTTT. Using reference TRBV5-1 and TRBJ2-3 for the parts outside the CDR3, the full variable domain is KAGVTQTPRYLIKTRGQQVTLSCSPISGHRSVSWYQQTPGQGLQFLFEYFSETQRNKGNFPGRFSGRQFSNSRSEMNVSTLELGDSALYLCASSLPQSGNTQYFGPGTRLTVL.